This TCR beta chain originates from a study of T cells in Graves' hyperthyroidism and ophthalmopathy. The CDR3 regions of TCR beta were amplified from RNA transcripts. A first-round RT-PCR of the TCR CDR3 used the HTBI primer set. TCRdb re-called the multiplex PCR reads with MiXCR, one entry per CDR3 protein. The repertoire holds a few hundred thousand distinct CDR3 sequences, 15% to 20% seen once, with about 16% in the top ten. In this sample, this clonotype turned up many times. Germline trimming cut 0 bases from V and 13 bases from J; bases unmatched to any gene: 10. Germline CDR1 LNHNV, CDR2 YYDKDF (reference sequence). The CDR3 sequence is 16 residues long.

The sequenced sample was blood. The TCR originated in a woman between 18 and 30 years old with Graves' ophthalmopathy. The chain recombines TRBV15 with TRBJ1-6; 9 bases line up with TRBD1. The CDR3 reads CATSRDPGQGGSPLHF. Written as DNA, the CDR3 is TGTGCCACCAGCAGAGACCCGGGACAGGGAGGATCTCCCCTCCACTTT.